A single sample is the source of the 23 T cell receptor beta chains below, sequenced in a study of shared clonotypes between healthy human individuals. Method: immunoSEQ multiplex PCR; TCRdb's copy keeps in-frame clones and lacks some. The profile shows a few hundred thousand clones, 60% to 70% of them singletons. Sequences were obtained from memory CD4+ T cells sorted from blood. The subset denotes: CD45RA-negative fraction. These receptors were collected from a man younger than 40 in good health.

V and J are TRBV5-1 and TRBJ2-3, with 10 bases that match TRBD2. Trimming cost V 4 bases and J 3 bases; bases outside gene matches: 5. Germline V gene sequence: CDR1 SGHRS, CDR2 YFSETQ. The CDR3 consists of 15 residues. In nucleotides, the CDR3 is TGCGCCAGCAGCCCCCAAGCGGGAGGGACAGATACGCAGTATTTT. The encoded protein is CASSPQAGGTDTQYF.

This CDR3 reads CASSPEQGGPYGYTF. CDR3 sequence (DNA): TGCGCCAGCAGCCCTGAACAGGGCGGCCCCTATGGCTACACCTTC. The chain employs TRBV5-1 and TRBJ1-2; possible D gene TRBD1, 6 bases. The CDR3 runs 15 residues. Germline CDR1 reads SGHRS; CDR2 reads YFSETQ. Trimming stripped 4 bases from V and 4 bases from J, with 17 bases between.

For this clone: One end of the junction varies from germline; a read error may be responsible. The chain combines TRBV5-1 with TRBJ2-3; 9 bases map to TRBD2. Germline lookup yields CDR1 SGHRS and CDR2 YFSETQ. The CDR3 is made up of 14 amino acids. Here the CDR3 reads CASNLREGSDTQYF. CDR3 DNA: TGCGCCAGCAACTTGCGGGAGGGCTCAGATACGCAGTATTTT.

The rearrangement joins TRBV6-1 to TRBJ2-3, with unresolved D. Trimming removed 6 bases at V and 0 bases at J, with 10 bases between. The length of the CDR3 is 14 residues. Germline V gene lookup returns CDR1 MNHNS and CDR2 SASEGT. The DNA for the CDR3 is TGTGCCAGCAGGACTCGTGCTAGCACAGATACGCAGTATTTT. Translation gives CASRTRASTDTQYF.

The chain couples TRBV28 to TRBJ2-5; no definite D call. The CDR3 has 13 amino acids. Per germline, CDR1 MDHEN and CDR2 SYDVKM. V lost 2 bases to trimming and J lost 2 bases, with 6 bases between them. The CDR3 coding sequence is TGTGCCAGCAGTTTAATGATACAAGAGACCCAGTACTTC. Amino acids: CASSLMIQETQYF.

The CDR3 here is CASKGQGYSNQPQHF. The CDR3 nucleotides are TGTGCCAGCAAGGGACAGGGGTATAGCAATCAGCCCCAGCATTTT. The chain carries TRBV28 and TRBJ1-5; 10 bases line up with TRBD1. V trimming: 7 bases; J trimming: 0 bases; junction bases outside the gene matches: 3. The CDR3 runs to 15 residues. In germline, CDR1 is MDHEN, CDR2 SYDVKM.

This sequence joins TRBV7-2 and TRBJ2-3; D ambiguous. The CDR3 covers 12 residues. CDR1 is SGHTA and CDR2 is FQGNSA in the germline V gene. The V end lost 3 bases, the J end lost 4 bases, and 5 bases lay between the germline ends. The CDR3 DNA reads as TGTGCCAGCAGCTTTGGAGCAGATACGCAGTATTTT. Translated, it gives CASSFGADTQYF. The whole variable domain, filled in from reference TRBV7-2 and TRBJ2-3, reads GAGVSQSPSNKVTEKGKDVELRCDPISGHTALYWYRQSLGQGLEFLIYFQGNSAPDKSGLPSDRFSAERTGGSVSTLTIQRTQQEDSAVYLCASSFGADTQYFGPGTRLTVL.

This chain links TRBV7-2 with TRBJ2-7; TRBD2 might be the D (6 bases). The germline V gene encodes CDR1 SGHTA and CDR2 FQGNSA. CDR3 length equals 16 residues. Trimming stripped 1 base from V and 2 bases from J, with 15 bases between. DNA for the CDR3: TGTGCCAGCAGCTTAGGTCGGCGGGCTAGCGCCTACGAGCAGTACTTC. This codes for CASSLGRRASAYEQYF.

The chain employs TRBV7-9 and TRBJ1-3, with D perhaps matching TRBD1 (6 bases). The CDR3 has 15 residues. Germline lookup yields CDR1 SEHNR and CDR2 FQNEAQ (reference sequence). V was shortened by 6 bases and J by 0 bases, with 12 bases between the two germline ends. DNA of the CDR3: TGTGCCAGCAGACTTCAGGGGTCCTCTGGAAACACCATATATTTT. Amino acids: CASRLQGSSGNTIYF.

The CDR3 DNA is TGTGCCACCGGAAGGACAGGGGGAGGTGAGGCTTTCTTT. Translating gives CATGRTGGGEAFF. The chain recombines TRBV6-5 with TRBJ1-1; 10 nucleotides agree with TRBD1. The germline V gene encodes CDR1 MNHEY and CDR2 SVGAGI. The CDR3 is 13 amino acids. Trimming at V came to 10 bases and at J to 11 bases, leaving 13 bases not matched to a gene.

This chain joins TRBV10-3 and TRBJ2-7; D is possibly TRBD2 (5 bases). The V gene's germline CDR1 is ENHRY and CDR2 SYGVKD. The V end lost 3 bases, the J end lost 3 bases, and 15 bases lay between the germline ends. The CDR3 covers 15 residues. The CDR3 is CAISDPRVRGYEQYF. The DNA of the CDR3 is TGTGCCATCAGTGACCCGAGGGTCCGGGGCTACGAGCAGTACTTC.

The V and J genes are TRBV5-1 and TRBJ2-3; 7 positions agree with TRBD1. The CDR3 extends over 13 amino acids. Germline V gene data show CDR1 as SGHRS and CDR2 as YFSETQ. Unmatched junction bases numbered 6, after V lost 0 bases and J lost 11 bases. CDR3 residues: CASSLEYRGRQYF. As DNA, the CDR3 is TGCGCCAGCAGCTTGGAATACAGGGGTAGGCAGTATTTT.

This chain connects TRBV11-3 to TRBJ2-3, with TRBD1 identical over 10 bases. The CDR3 consists of 14 residues. Losses at the gene ends were 5 bases for V and 5 bases for J; bases not matched to a gene: 4. From germline, CDR1 is SGHNT and CDR2 YENEEA. The CDR3 bases are TGTGCCAGCAGCCCCGACAGGGGGCTAGATACGCAGTATTTT. This encodes CASSPDRGLDTQYF.

This chain uses TRBV9 with TRBJ2-7; D is undetermined. This CDR3 is 14 amino acids long. The germline V gene encodes CDR1 SGDLS and CDR2 YYNGEE. The V end lost 4 bases, the J end lost 0 bases, and 11 bases lay between the germline ends. The CDR3: CASSPRSSSYEQYF. The CDR3 DNA reads as TGTGCCAGCAGCCCGCGCTCTAGCTCCTACGAGCAGTACTTC.

The chain links TRBV6-6 to TRBJ2-3; TRBD2 matches 9 bases. The junction had 5 bases not matched to a gene; V was cut back by 5 bases and J by 2 bases. CDR1 and CDR2 (germline): MNHNY, SVGAGI (reference sequence). The CDR3 covers 15 residues. The CDR3 nucleotides are TGTGCCAGCAGTCCCATAGCGGGAGACACAGATACGCAGTATTTT. Residues: CASSPIAGDTDTQYF.

This clone came up once. CDR3 amino acids: CASSQDREEKLFF. The CDR3 region has the DNA TGTGCCAGCAGCCAGGACAGGGAAGAAAAACTGTTTTTT. V usage is TRBV5-4 and J usage is TRBJ1-4, with TRBD1 matching over 8 bases. Trimming took 4 bases from V and 8 from J; bases not matched to a gene: 4. The CDR3 extends over 13 amino acids. CDR1 and CDR2 from the germline V gene are SGHNT and YYREEE (reference sequence). Based on the CDR3 plus reference TRBV5-4 and TRBJ1-4, the full variable domain is ETGVTQSPTHLIKTRGQQVTLRCSSQSGHNTVSWYQQALGQGPQFIFQYYREEENGRGNFPPRFSGLQFPNYSSELNVNALELDDSALYLCASSQDREEKLFFGSGTQLSVL.

This clone was observed once. V gene TRBV6-1 combines with J gene TRBJ2-3; 7 nucleotides line up with TRBD1. Per the germline V gene, CDR1 is MNHNS and CDR2 is SASEGT. The trim removed 1 base at V and 7 bases at J, leaving 5 bases unmatched. This CDR3 is built from 14 residues. The CDR3 protein is CASSEGQGRNTQYF. In DNA form, the CDR3 reads TGTGCCAGCAGTGAAGGACAGGGCAGAAATACGCAGTATTTT.

For the CDR3, the DNA is TGCGCCAGCAGCTTGGAGGCCGCCGGGGAGACCCAGTACTTC. Translated, it gives CASSLEAAGETQYF. V is TRBV5-1 and J is TRBJ2-5, with D unresolved. Germline lookup yields CDR1 SGHRS and CDR2 YFSETQ. Deletions cut 0 bases from V and 5 bases from J, with 11 bases between. This CDR3 is built from 14 residues.

The chain uses TRBV10-3 and TRBJ2-2; 9 bases are shared with TRBD1. With V trimmed by 4 bases and J by 3 bases, 3 bases remained unmatched. CDR3 size: 15 residues. Germline V lookup: CDR1 ENHRY, CDR2 SYGVKD. CDR3 nucleotides: TGTGCCATCAGTGCGAGGACAGGGGACACCGGGGAGCTGTTTTTT. Amino acid sequence: CAISARTGDTGELFF.

This CDR3 reads CSVEPPAGGAETQYF. CDR3 DNA sequence: TGCAGCGTGGAACCCCCGGCGGGAGGGGCAGAGACCCAGTACTTC. This chain links TRBV29-1 with TRBJ2-5; 9 nucleotides match TRBD2. Germline assignment: CDR1 SQVTM and CDR2 ANQGSEA. This CDR3 has 15 amino acids. J was trimmed by 4 bases and V by 6 bases; bases with no gene match: 12.

This chain joins TRBV7-6 and TRBJ2-1; 13 bases fit TRBD2. J lost 13 bases, V lost 1 base, and 7 bases had no gene match. This CDR3 has 15 amino acids. Per germline, CDR1 SGHVS and CDR2 FNYEAQ. The CDR3 loop reads CASSLEGLAGFEQFF. The DNA for the CDR3 is TGTGCCAGCAGCTTAGAGGGACTAGCGGGATTCGAACAGTTCTTC.

V and J are TRBV11-2 and TRBJ2-3, with a tentative D call TRBD1 (6 bases). V was clipped by 7 bases and J by 1 base, with 15 bases between them. Germline CDR1 is SGHAT and CDR2 is FQNNGV. The CDR3 totals 15 residues. In DNA form, the CDR3 reads TGTGCCAGCATCCCCAGGGGCAATTGCACAGATACGCAGTATTTT. Its protein product is CASIPRGNCTDTQYF.

This clone was recorded at least ten times. Other DNA variants within this sample encode the same CDR3. The chain has TRBV5-6 and TRBJ2-3; D unclear. There are 13 residues in the CDR3. Germline CDR1 is SGHDT and CDR2 is YYEEEE. V was clipped by 0 bases and J by 2 bases, with 4 bases between them. The CDR3 loop is CASSLGSTDTQYF. CDR3 sequence (DNA): TGTGCCAGCAGCTTGGGGTCCACAGATACGCAGTATTTT.